This entry lists 17 T cell receptor beta chains sequenced from one sample in a study of blood T cell repertoires in COVID-19. Method: immunoSEQ multiplex PCR; TCRdb's copy keeps in-frame clones and lacks some. The sample lists roughly 29,000 clones; 77% were seen once. The sample comprised peripheral blood. These TCRs come from a woman between 65 and 79 years old with active or convalescent COVID-19.

The rearrangement uses TRBV19 and TRBJ1-1; D gene ambiguous. Trimming shortened V by 5 bases and J by 4 bases, and 17 bases separated the two germline ends. This CDR3 is built from 15 residues. Germline V gives CDR1 LNHDA, CDR2 SQIVND (reference sequence). The CDR3: CASSPGPGRGTEAFF. The CDR3 region has the DNA TGTGCCAGTAGTCCTGGACCCGGCCGGGGCACTGAAGCTTTCTTT.

This chain connects TRBV6-5 to TRBJ2-3; 9 bases map to TRBD2. Per the germline V gene, CDR1 is MNHEY and CDR2 is SVGAGI. Trimming took 4 bases from V and 1 from J; bases not matched to a gene: 0. This CDR3 comprises 14 residues. This chain's CDR3 is CASSSSGGTDTQYF. The CDR3 region has the DNA TGTGCCAGCAGTTCTAGCGGGGGCACAGATACGCAGTATTTT.

This chain connects TRBV28 to TRBJ2-7, with D unclear. This CDR3 has 11 residues. V was shortened by 7 bases and J by 3 bases, with 7 bases between the two germline ends. The germline V gene has CDR1 MDHEN and CDR2 SYDVKM. The CDR3 region has the DNA TGTGCCAGCACGAACGGCTACGAGCAGTACTTC. This sequence encodes CASTNGYEQYF.

The chain has TRBV20-1 and TRBJ2-1; TRBD2 agrees at 9 bases. Trimming removed 3 bases from V and 4 bases from J; junction bases left unmatched: 4. Germline V CDR1 and CDR2: DFQATT, SNEGSKA (reference sequence). This CDR3 comprises 14 residues. CDR3 loop: CSASGRGGYNEQFF. The CDR3 DNA reads TGCAGTGCTAGTGGGCGGGGGGGTTACAATGAGCAGTTCTTC.

The V gene is TRBV19, the J gene TRBJ1-2; 10 nucleotides align to TRBD1. The germline gives CDR1 LNHDA, CDR2 SQIVND (reference sequence). The CDR3 consists of 13 residues. The V segment lost 8 bases and the J segment 8 bases; nucleotides outside the gene matches: 8. The CDR3 sequence is CASGDRGRRGYTF. CDR3 sequence (DNA): TGTGCCAGTGGCGACAGGGGGCGAAGGGGCTACACCTTC. Supplemented by reference TRBV19 and TRBJ1-2, the full variable domain reads DGGITQSPKYLFRKEGQNVTLSCEQNLNHDAMYWYRQDPGQGLRLIYYSQIVNDFQKGDIAEGYSVSREKKESFPLTVTSAQKNPTAFYLCASGDRGRRGYTFGSGTRLTVV.

V and J are TRBV30 and TRBJ1-2; no reliable D call. The CDR3 runs to 14 residues. Germline lookup yields CDR1 GTSNPN and CDR2 SVGIG (reference sequence). Between the trimmed V and J ends, which lost 6 bases and 2 bases, there was a span of 16 bases. The CDR3 sequence: CACYVLQLNYGYTF. In nucleotides, the CDR3 is TGTGCCTGCTACGTCCTACAGCTAAACTATGGCTACACCTTC.

The genes are TRBV19 and TRBJ2-1, with 12 nucleotides matching TRBD2. This CDR3 spans 15 amino acids. V was pared by 5 bases and J by 6 bases, with 5 bases of the junction left unmatched. CDR1 LNHDA and CDR2 SQIVND come from the germline V gene (reference sequence). CDR3 DNA: TGTGCCAGTAGTCACCGGACTAGCGGGGTCAATGAGCAGTTCTTC. Translation: CASSHRTSGVNEQFF. Together with reference TRBV19 and TRBJ2-1, the CDR3 gives the full variable domain: DGGITQSPKYLFRKEGQNVTLSCEQNLNHDAMYWYRQDPGQGLRLIYYSQIVNDFQKGDIAEGYSVSREKKESFPLTVTSAQKNPTAFYLCASSHRTSGVNEQFFGPGTRLTVL.

The chain couples TRBV30 to TRBJ2-7; 8 nucleotides match TRBD1. The germline gives CDR1 GTSNPN, CDR2 SVGIG (reference sequence). V dropped 2 bases and J dropped 9; count of bases not matched to a gene: 3. The CDR3 is 11 residues long. CDR3 bases: TGTGCCTGGAGTAACAGGGGGGCGCAGTACTTC. This translates into CAWSNRGAQYF.

The chain combines TRBV10-3 with TRBJ2-5, with 11 bases identical to TRBD2. This CDR3 spans 15 amino acids. Germline CDR1 is ENHRY and CDR2 is SYGVKD. J was trimmed by 1 base and V by 3 bases; bases with no gene match: 1. CDR3 bases: TGTGCCATCAGTGATAGCGGGGGGGCCCAAGAGACCCAGTACTTC. Translated: CAISDSGGAQETQYF.

This clone was recorded only once. CDR3 bases: TGTGCCAGTAGTCCAAGTCTCCGGGGAGAGACCCAGTACTTC. As protein: CASSPSLRGETQYF. The chain carries TRBV19 and TRBJ2-5, with D possibly matching TRBD2 (5 bases). The CDR3 runs to 14 residues. Germline V gene data show CDR1 as LNHDA and CDR2 as SQIVND (reference sequence). V lost 5 bases, J lost 4 bases, and 14 bases lay in between.

V usage is TRBV19 and J usage is TRBJ1-2; the match to TRBD1 covers 7 bases. The germline gives CDR1 LNHDA, CDR2 SQIVND (reference sequence). V lost 5 bases and J lost 2; bases outside the gene matches: 8. The CDR3 has 15 residues. CDR3 residues: CASSPGQRSNYGYTF. The CDR3 DNA sequence: TGTGCCAGTAGTCCGGGACAGCGGTCGAACTATGGCTACACCTTC.

The V and J genes are TRBV7-8 and TRBJ1-2; TRBD1 matches at 7 bases. Germline CDR1 is SGHVS and CDR2 is FQNEAQ. The CDR3 extends over 12 amino acids. V was pared by 5 bases and J by 7 bases, with 4 bases of the junction left unmatched. CDR3: CASSIGQAGYTF. The CDR3 region has the DNA TGTGCCAGCAGCATCGGACAGGCTGGCTACACCTTC.

The J gene is TRBJ1-3, the V gene TRBV7-9; 7 positions agree with TRBD1. Trimming at V came to 5 bases and at J to 2 bases, leaving 3 bases not matched to a gene. Germline V lookup: CDR1 SEHNR, CDR2 FQNEAQ (reference sequence). The CDR3 consists of 14 residues. The CDR3: CASSRGTAGNTIYF. In DNA form, the CDR3 reads TGTGCCAGCAGCCGAGGGACAGCTGGAAACACCATATATTTT.

This clone was seen only a few times. This sequence joins TRBV2 and TRBJ1-2; TRBD1 is a possible D gene (5 bases). The CDR3 sequence is 14 residues long. Germline CDR1 reads SNHLY; CDR2 reads FYNNEI. V was pared by 2 bases and J by 6 bases, with 13 bases between. The CDR3 is CASSERQGVNGYTF. CDR3 nucleotides: TGTGCCAGCAGTGAAAGGCAGGGTGTTAATGGCTACACCTTC.

J is TRBJ1-5 and V is TRBV11-3; TRBD1 matches at 10 bases. CDR1 and CDR2 (germline): SGHNT, YENEEA. This CDR3 region has 17 residues. J was trimmed by 6 bases and V by 5 bases; bases with no gene match: 13. The CDR3 loop is CASSMGQGTKHGQPQHF. Here the CDR3 DNA reads TGTGCCAGCAGCATGGGACAGGGGACGAAACACGGTCAGCCCCAGCATTTT. Complete variable domain (other parts from reference TRBV11-3 and TRBJ1-5): EAGVVQSPRYKIIEKKQPVAFWCNPISGHNTLYWYLQNLGQGPELLIRYENEEAVDDSQLPKDRFSAERLKGVDSTLKIQPAELGDSAVYLCASSMGQGTKHGQPQHFGDGTRLSIL.

The rearrangement links TRBV24-1 to TRBJ1-2; the match to TRBD1 covers 8 bases. J lost 2 bases, V lost 3 bases, and 4 bases had no gene match. Germline lookup yields CDR1 KGHDR and CDR2 SFDVKD. The CDR3 has 15 residues. The CDR3 spells CATSDGGQGNYGYTF. The CDR3 region has the DNA TGTGCCACCAGTGATGGCGGACAGGGAAACTATGGCTACACCTTC.

The rearrangement links TRBV5-1 to TRBJ2-7; tentative D call: TRBD1 (5 bases). With 4 bases removed from V and 3 bases from J, the gap between germline ends came to 8 bases. This CDR3 comprises 12 residues. CDR1 is SGHRS and CDR2 is YFSETQ in the germline V gene. CDR3: CASSPDIYEQYF. The DNA of the CDR3 is TGCGCCAGCAGCCCGGACATCTACGAGCAGTACTTC.